This TCR beta chain was recovered during a study of shared clonotypes between healthy human individuals. The table came from immunoSEQ multiplex PCR; TCRdb's copy has only in-frame clones and leaves some out. The sample yields 700,000 or so clones, roughly 78% seen once. Germline loops: CDR1 LGHNA, CDR2 YNFKEQ. J was trimmed by 0 bases and V by 4 bases; bases with no gene match: 3. The CDR3 sequence is 14 residues long. The specimen sequenced was memory CD4+ T cells sorted from blood. Subset: CD45RA-negative fraction. The clonotype was recovered from a woman aged 30 to 39 in good health. The V gene is TRBV4-2, the J gene TRBJ2-7, with 7 bases aligning to TRBD1. The CDR3 protein is CASSPGQDSYEQYF. The CDR3 nucleotides are TGTGCCAGCAGCCCCGGACAGGACTCCTACGAGCAGTACTTC.